This T cell receptor beta chain came from a study of T-cell memory formation after mild COVID-19 (dated by TCRdb to the early 2020s). As for the study more broadly: TCR sequence clusters from the two donors were found to be largely donor specific. The cohort was made up of two young adult volunteers, one female and one male, who were previously healthy. T-cell clones expanding and contracting after mild COVID-19 in two donors were tracked by longitudinal TCRalpha and TCRbeta repertoire sequencing. Summary of the overall study and its limitations: Balanced CD4/CD8 phenotypes were observed for clones contracting from day 15 to 85, whereas a bias towards CD4+ was observed for a second wave of clones expanding from day 15 to 37. Some responding clones were detected in pre-infection memory, suggesting pre-existing cross-reactive memory T cells joined the SARS-CoV-2 response. Contracting CD4+ clones turned up mainly in the CM and EM memory subsets, whereas EMRA was where CD8+ clones were enriched. The second-wave clones that peaked on day 37 were not confirmed to be SARS-CoV-2 specific. The study included only a couple of mild cases, and larger cohorts that include severe cases with pre-infection samples were judged to be necessary.

This clonotype was counted only a few times. No cognate antigen has been identified for it. There are no base qualities to consult, and no much larger clone falls within one base. PBMCs were isolated by Ficoll-Paque density gradient centrifugation. Trimming costs V 7 bases and J 5 bases, and their ends lie 15 bases apart. In the germline V gene (reference sequence), CDR1 corresponds to SEHNR and CDR2 to FQNEAQ. Including cysteine and phenylalanine, the CDR3 has 15 amino acids. Kept here is only the CDR3 DNA, which spans 45 bases and is read in frame from base 1. The instrument was an Illumina NovaSeq 6000. TCRalpha and TCRbeta cDNA libraries were constructed by 5'RACE with constant-segment primers, with sample barcodes and unique molecular identifiers being introduced. Trizol reagent was used to extract RNA from every sample. Amplification of the libraries took two PCR steps, and the second step added a second sample barcode plus Illumina TruSeq adapters. Libraries were sequenced on an Illumina NovaSeq with 2 x 150 bp paired-end reads. As for the authors' bioinformatics: With migec v1.2.7, reads were demultiplexed and then collapsed into UMI-guided consensus sequences. Using mixcr v2.1.11, UMI consensuses were aligned to TRA and TRB V and J templates and then assembled into clonotypes. Clonotypes were classified as expanded or contracted when called significant by both edgeR and NoisET, with noise models trained on biological replicates. edgeR calls used a false discovery rate-adjusted p below 0.01 and a log2 fold-change threshold of 1. PCA with hierarchical clustering of max-normalized trajectories of the 1000 most abundant clonotypes was used as exploratory dynamics analysis. The CD4 or CD8 phenotype of responding clones was assigned using the separately sequenced CD4+ and CD8+ repertoires. In TCRdb, the public reads were trimmed at Q25 with fastp and aligned with MiXCR, with productive beta chains retained. Each entry is one CDR3 protein sequence, shown with its most common DNA and genes. These V and J calls originate from TCRdb's pipeline instead of the authors' own analysis. The sample contains 80,000 to 130,000 distinct CDR3 sequences, 11% of them found a single time. The ten largest account for 40% of the sample.

The sequence links TRBV7-9 to TRBJ2-6; TRBD1 is perhaps the D gene, given 6 matching bases. Sequenced material: PBMCs or a T cell subset sorted from them (not recorded which). The sequence came from a man aged 18 to 30 who had mild COVID-19 (a few samples of this study predate the infection). The sample titles of this study are shuffled in the database, so cell type and time point are left out; the donor was told from shared clones. The DNA reads as follows: TGTGCCAGCACCCTTGGGGGCCAGTGGGCCAACGTCCTGACTTTC. Translated, it reads CASTLGGQWANVLTF. This CDR3, with the reference TRBV7-9 and TRBJ2-6 proteins standing in past its ends, gives the full variable domain DTGVSQNPRHKITKRGQNVTFRCDPISEHNRLYWYRQTLGQGPEFLTYFQNEAQLEKSRLLSDRFSAERPKGSFSTLEIQRTEQGDSAMYLCASTLGGQWANVLTFGAGSRLTVL.